Below, one T cell receptor (beta chain) is given with its context. Its antigen remains unknown. Donors were drawn from the approximately 120-subject validation cohort, separate from the roughly 610-subject first cohort. The data stem from a study of cytomegalovirus exposure and HLA in healthy donors. The study, taken as a whole, reports: A later analysis found first-cohort TCR clusters tended to co-occur in the 90 to 150 validation repertoires. The authors listed some 160 TCR beta chains as cytomegalovirus-associated.

Libraries were prepared by immunoSEQ multiplex PCR; TCRdb keeps only in-frame clonotypes and omits some of them. The table includes 150,000 to 200,000 clones, roughly 86% detected once. The V gene's germline CDR1 is SNHLY and CDR2 FYNNEI. V was cut by 6 bases and J by 0 bases, with 12 bases left in between. The CDR3 sequence is 14 residues long. This clonotype originated in a woman between 18 and 29 years old in good health and CMV-seronegative. Sample: PBMCs. The chain recombines TRBV2 with TRBJ2-7; D may be TRBD1 (6 bases). CDR3 residues: CASRTTGISYEQYF. The CDR3 region has the DNA TGTGCCAGCAGAACGACAGGCATCTCCTACGAGCAGTACTTC.